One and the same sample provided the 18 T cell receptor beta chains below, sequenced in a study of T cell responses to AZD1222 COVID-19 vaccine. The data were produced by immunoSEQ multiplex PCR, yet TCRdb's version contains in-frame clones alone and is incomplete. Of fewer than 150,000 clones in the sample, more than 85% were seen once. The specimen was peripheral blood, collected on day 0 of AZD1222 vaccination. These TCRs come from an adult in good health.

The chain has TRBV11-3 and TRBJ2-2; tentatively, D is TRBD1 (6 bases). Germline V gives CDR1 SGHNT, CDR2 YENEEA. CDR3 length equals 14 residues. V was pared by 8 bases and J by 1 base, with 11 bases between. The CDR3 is CASALGQNTGELFF. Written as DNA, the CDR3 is TGTGCCAGCGCCCTGGGACAGAACACCGGGGAGCTGTTTTTT.

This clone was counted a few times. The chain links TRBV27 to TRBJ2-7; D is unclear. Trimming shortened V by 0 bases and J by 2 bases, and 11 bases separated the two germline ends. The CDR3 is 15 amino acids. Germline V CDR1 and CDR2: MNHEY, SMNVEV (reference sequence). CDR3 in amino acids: CASSLSKGSPYEQYF. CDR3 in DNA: TGTGCCAGCAGTTTATCTAAGGGTTCCCCCTACGAGCAGTACTTC.

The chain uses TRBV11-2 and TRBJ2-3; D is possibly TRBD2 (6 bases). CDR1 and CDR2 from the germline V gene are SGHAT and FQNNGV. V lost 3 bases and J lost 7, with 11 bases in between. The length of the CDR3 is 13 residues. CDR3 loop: CASSFPGLNTQYF. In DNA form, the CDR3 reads TGTGCCAGCAGCTTCCCGGGACTCAATACGCAGTATTTT.

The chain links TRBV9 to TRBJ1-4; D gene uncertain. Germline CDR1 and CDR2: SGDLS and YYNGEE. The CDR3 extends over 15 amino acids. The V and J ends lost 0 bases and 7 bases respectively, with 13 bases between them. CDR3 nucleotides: TGTGCCAGCAGCGTAGGCGGTGGGATGGGTGAAAAACTGTTTTTT. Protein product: CASSVGGGMGEKLFF.

CDR3 DNA sequence: TGTGCCAAACGGAGGGGACAGGGTGGTGGTGAAAAACTGTTTTTT. Translating it yields CAKRRGQGGGEKLFF. The chain recombines TRBV19 with TRBJ1-4; 9 bases fit TRBD1. Germline V gene sequence: CDR1 LNHDA, CDR2 SQIVND (reference sequence). The CDR3 has 15 amino acids. The V segment lost 10 bases and the J segment 7 bases; nucleotides outside the gene matches: 13.

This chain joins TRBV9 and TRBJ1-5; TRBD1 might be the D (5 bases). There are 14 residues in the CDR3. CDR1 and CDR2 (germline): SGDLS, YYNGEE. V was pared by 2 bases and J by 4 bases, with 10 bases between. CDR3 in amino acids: CASSVGDGNQPQHF. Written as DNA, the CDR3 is TGTGCCAGCAGCGTGGGGGACGGGAATCAGCCCCAGCATTTT.

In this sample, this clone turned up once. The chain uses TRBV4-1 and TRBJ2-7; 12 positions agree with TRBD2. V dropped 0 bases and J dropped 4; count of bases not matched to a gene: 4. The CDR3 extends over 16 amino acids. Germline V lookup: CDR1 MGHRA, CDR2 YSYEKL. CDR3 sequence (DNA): TGCGCCAGCAGCCAAGATTTCCTAGCGGGAGGGTACGAGCAGTACTTC. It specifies CASSQDFLAGGYEQYF.

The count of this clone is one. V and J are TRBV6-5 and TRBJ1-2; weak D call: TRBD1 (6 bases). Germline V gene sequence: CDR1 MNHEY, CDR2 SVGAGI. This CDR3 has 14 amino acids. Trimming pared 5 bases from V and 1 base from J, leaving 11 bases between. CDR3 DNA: TGTGCCAGCAGTAGAGACAGGAGTAACTATGGCTACACCTTC. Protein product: CASSRDRSNYGYTF.

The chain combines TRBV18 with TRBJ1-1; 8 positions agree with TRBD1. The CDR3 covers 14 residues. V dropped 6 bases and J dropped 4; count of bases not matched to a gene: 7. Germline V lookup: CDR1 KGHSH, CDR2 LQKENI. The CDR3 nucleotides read TGTGCCAGCTCCCCAGGGGGCCCGGGCACTGAAGCTTTCTTT. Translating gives CASSPGGPGTEAFF.

CDR3 residues: CASSLQYSNQPQHF. The CDR3 DNA follows: TGTGCCAGCAGCTTACAGTATAGCAATCAGCCCCAGCATTTT. This chain joins TRBV7-2 and TRBJ1-5; D unclear. V lost 2 bases and J 0 bases, leaving 5 bases between the germline ends. Germline V gene lookup returns CDR1 SGHTA and CDR2 FQGNSA. The CDR3 covers 14 residues. Full variable domain (remainder filled in from reference TRBV7-2 and TRBJ1-5): GAGVSQSPSNKVTEKGKDVELRCDPISGHTALYWYRQSLGQGLEFLIYFQGNSAPDKSGLPSDRFSAERTGGSVSTLTIQRTQQEDSAVYLCASSLQYSNQPQHFGDGTRLSIL.

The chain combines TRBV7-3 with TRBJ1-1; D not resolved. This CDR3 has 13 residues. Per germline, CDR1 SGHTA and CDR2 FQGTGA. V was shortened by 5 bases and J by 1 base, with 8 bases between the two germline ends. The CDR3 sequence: CASSASRNTEAFF. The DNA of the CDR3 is TGTGCCAGCAGCGCCTCAAGGAACACTGAAGCTTTCTTT.

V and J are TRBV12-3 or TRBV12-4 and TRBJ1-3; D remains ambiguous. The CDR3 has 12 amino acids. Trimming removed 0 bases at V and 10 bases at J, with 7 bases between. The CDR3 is CASSLASETIYF. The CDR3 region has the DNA TGTGCCAGCAGTTTAGCGTCCGAAACCATATATTTT.

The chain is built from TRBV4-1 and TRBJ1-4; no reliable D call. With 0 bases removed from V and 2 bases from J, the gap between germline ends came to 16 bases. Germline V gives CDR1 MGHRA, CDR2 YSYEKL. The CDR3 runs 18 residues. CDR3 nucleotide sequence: TGCGCCAGCAGCCAAGAGACACCTGGAATCCGGACTAATGAAAAACTGTTTTTT. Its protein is CASSQETPGIRTNEKLFF.

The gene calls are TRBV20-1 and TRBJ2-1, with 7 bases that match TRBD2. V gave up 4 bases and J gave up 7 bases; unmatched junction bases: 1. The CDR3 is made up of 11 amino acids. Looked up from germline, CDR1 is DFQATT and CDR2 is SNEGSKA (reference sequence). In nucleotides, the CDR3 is TGCAGTGCTAAGGGACTAAATGAGCAGTTCTTC. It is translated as CSAKGLNEQFF.

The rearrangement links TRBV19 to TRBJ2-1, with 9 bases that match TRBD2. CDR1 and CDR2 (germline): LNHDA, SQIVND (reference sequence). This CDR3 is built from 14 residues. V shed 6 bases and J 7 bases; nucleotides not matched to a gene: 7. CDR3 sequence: CASSLSGRTNEQFF. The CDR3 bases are TGTGCCAGTAGCCTTAGCGGGAGAACGAATGAGCAGTTCTTC.

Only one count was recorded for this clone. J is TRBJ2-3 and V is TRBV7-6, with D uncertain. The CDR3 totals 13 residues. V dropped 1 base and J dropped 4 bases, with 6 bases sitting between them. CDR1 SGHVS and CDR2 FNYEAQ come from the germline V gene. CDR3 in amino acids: CASSLGVSDTQYF. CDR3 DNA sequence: TGTGCCAGCAGCTTAGGGGTATCAGATACGCAGTATTTT.

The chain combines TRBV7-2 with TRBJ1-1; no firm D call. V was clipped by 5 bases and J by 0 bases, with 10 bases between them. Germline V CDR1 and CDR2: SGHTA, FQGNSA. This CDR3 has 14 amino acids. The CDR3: CASSPMAVNTEAFF. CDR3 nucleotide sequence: TGTGCCAGCAGCCCTATGGCAGTGAACACTGAAGCTTTCTTT.

The CDR3 protein is CASSEGLETQYF. The CDR3, as DNA: TGTGCCAGCAGTGAAGGGCTAGAGACCCAGTACTTC. The genes are TRBV6-1 and TRBJ2-5; D is uncertain. Germline loops: CDR1 MNHNS, CDR2 SASEGT. The CDR3 runs to 12 residues. V gave up 1 base and J gave up 4 bases, with 4 bases separating them.